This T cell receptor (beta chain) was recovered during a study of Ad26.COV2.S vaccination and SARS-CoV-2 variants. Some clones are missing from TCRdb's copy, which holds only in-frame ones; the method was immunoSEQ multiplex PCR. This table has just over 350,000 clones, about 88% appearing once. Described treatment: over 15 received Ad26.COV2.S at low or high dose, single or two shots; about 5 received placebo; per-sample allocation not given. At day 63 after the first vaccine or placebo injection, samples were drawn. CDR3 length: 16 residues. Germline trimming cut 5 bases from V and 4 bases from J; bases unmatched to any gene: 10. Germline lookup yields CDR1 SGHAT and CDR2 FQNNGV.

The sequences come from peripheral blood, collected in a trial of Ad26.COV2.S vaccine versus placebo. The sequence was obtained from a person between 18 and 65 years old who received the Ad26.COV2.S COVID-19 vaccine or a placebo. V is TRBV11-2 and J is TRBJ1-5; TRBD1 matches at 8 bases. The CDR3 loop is CASSGGQGSINQPQHF. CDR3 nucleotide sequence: TGTGCCAGCAGCGGAGGACAGGGATCTATTAATCAGCCCCAGCATTTT. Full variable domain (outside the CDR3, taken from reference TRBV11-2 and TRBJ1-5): EAGVAQSPRYKIIEKRQSVAFWCNPISGHATLYWYQQILGQGPKLLIQFQNNGVVDDSQLPKDRFSAERLKGVDSTLKIQPAKLEDSAVYLCASSGGQGSINQPQHFGDGTRLSIL.